One T cell receptor (beta chain) is described in this entry. The target of this receptor is not known. Base qualities are not provided; no much larger clone lies one nucleotide away. TCR beta VDJ combination and CDR3 sequence profiling used genomic DNA as the template. An Illumina HiSeq 2000 was the platform used for TCR repertoire sequencing. Per the authors' processing: TRBV/TRBJ rearrangement plots, CDR3 size and DJ length profiles, and Simpson's diversity index were used to assess repertoires. The immunodominant clone was defined as the most abundant DNA sequence in deep sequencing data. CDR3 amino acid sequences were screened for sharing across subjects and were compared with published repertoires and the VDJdb database. TCRdb passed the public sequencing reads through fastp at Q25 and MiXCR, retaining productive beta sequences. Rows merge per CDR3 protein into single entries with the most common DNA and genes. These V and J calls rely on TCRdb rather than the paper's analysis. This sample holds more than 200,000 distinct CDR3 sequences; around 49% were observed only once. The top ten clones comprise about 20% of the sample.

This sample is part of a study of CD8+CD57+ T cells in acquired aplastic anemia (dated by TCRdb to 2017 to 2018). For the wider study: DNA extracted from sorted CD4+ and CD8+ cells had a mean of 3.2 ug, with a range of 0.2 to 27.4 ug. A CD8+CD57+ expansion meant a frequency higher than the mean frequency seen in healthy subjects.

Findings and caveats that apply to the study as a whole: Between patients and healthy controls, no significant difference in CD8+ Simpson's diversity was found (P=0.060). Although roughly 29 CD8+ CDR3 sequences were shared by patients and controls, these sequences appeared highly expressed in patients and within the immunodominant clones of patients.

Patients chosen for sequencing had shown expansion of CD8+CD57+ cells by flow cytometry. Severe acquired aplastic anemia was diagnosed in all patients according to International Study of Aplastic Anemia and Agranulocytosis and Camitta criteria. Patients had received no therapy at the time of blood sampling. The study deep-sequenced TCR repertoires of sorted CD4+ and CD8+ blood T cells from severe aplastic anemia patients and healthy subjects. Patients were enrolled under clinicaltrials.gov protocols 00001620, 01623167, 00001397, 00071045, 00081523 and 00961064 in the USA. Ficoll-Paque density gradient centrifugation was used to isolate peripheral blood mononuclear cells. Before DNA extraction, CD4+ and CD8+ T cells were sorted with FACS or magnetic beads. Its CDR3 holds 15 amino acids, cysteine through phenylalanine. The CDR3 DNA has 45 bases and is translated from base 1. The germline V gene yields SGDLS for CDR1 and YYNGEE for CDR2. The V end gives up 3 bases and the J end 6 bases, leaving 12 bases in the junction not matched to a gene.

The sequence was obtained from a human donor with aplastic anemia. The V and J segments used are TRBV9 and TRBJ2-7; TRBD1 aligns with 7 central bases. The sequencing sample was made of sorted CD4+, CD8+, or CD8+CD57+ T cells (not recorded which) from PBMCs. The CDR3 region: CASSARDSPPSEQYF. The nucleotide sequence reads as follows: TGTGCCAGCAGCGCCCGGGACAGCCCCCCGTCCGAGCAGTACTTC.